What follows are 26 T cell receptor beta chains derived from one specimen sequenced in a study of blood T cell repertoires in COVID-19. Profiling relied on immunoSEQ multiplex PCR, and the TCRdb table lists in-frame clones only, not all of them. The sample lists over 200,000 clones; 88% were seen once. The material sequenced was PBMCs or T cells enriched from blood (not recorded which). The receptors come from a woman aged 25 to 39 who had been exposed to COVID-19.

The genes are TRBV9 and TRBJ1-2; 12 bases agree with TRBD1. CDR3 size: 16 residues. Germline CDR1 and CDR2: SGDLS and YYNGEE. J lost 4 bases, V lost 2 bases, and 6 bases had no gene match. CDR3 nucleotides: TGTGCCAGCAGCGTCTGGGACAGGGGGCTTGGCTATGGCTACACCTTC. Translated, it gives CASSVWDRGLGYGYTF.

The rearrangement links TRBV9 to TRBJ2-5; D perhaps matches TRBD2 (5 bases). The V end lost 0 bases, the J end lost 6 bases, and 15 bases lay between the germline ends. The CDR3 loop spans 15 amino acids. Per the germline V gene, CDR1 is SGDLS and CDR2 is YYNGEE. The CDR3 spells CASSVGGRVGKTQYF. For the CDR3, the DNA is TGTGCCAGCAGCGTAGGAGGTAGGGTCGGGAAGACCCAGTACTTC.

The CDR3 protein is CASSRELAGPSYEQYF. DNA for the CDR3: TGCGCCAGCAGCCGCGAACTAGCGGGACCTTCCTACGAGCAGTACTTC. This rearrangement joins TRBV4-1 to TRBJ2-7; TRBD2 matches at 10 bases. Trimming took 4 bases from V and 1 from J; bases not matched to a gene: 7. Germline lookup yields CDR1 MGHRA and CDR2 YSYEKL. CDR3 length: 16 amino acids.

The rearrangement links TRBV29-1 to TRBJ2-7; D is uncertain. The CDR3 runs 11 residues. V was trimmed by 1 base and J by 7 bases, leaving 8 bases between them. Germline V gene data show CDR1 as SQVTM and CDR2 as ANQGSEA. The CDR3 nucleotides are TGCAGCGTTGAAGGTTTCGGGGAGCAGTACTTC. It encodes CSVEGFGEQYF.

The V gene is TRBV4-1, the J gene TRBJ1-1; TRBD1 might be the D (6 bases). V lost 4 bases to trimming and J lost 8 bases, with 11 bases between them. CDR3 size: 12 residues. The V gene's germline CDR1 is MGHRA and CDR2 YSYEKL. In nucleotides, the CDR3 is TGCGCCAGCAGCCTCCAAGGGGGAGAAGCTTTCTTT. This sequence encodes CASSLQGGEAFF.

This rearrangement joins TRBV3-1 (or the pseudogene TRBV3-2) to TRBJ2-2; D unclear. Germline lookup yields CDR1 LGHDT and CDR2 YNNKEL (reference sequence). Trimming pared 0 bases from V and 5 bases from J, leaving 13 bases between. The CDR3 is 16 residues long. The CDR3 region is CASSQDWFDKTGELFF. In nucleotides, the CDR3 is TGTGCCAGCAGCCAAGATTGGTTTGACAAGACCGGGGAGCTGTTTTTT.

The V gene is TRBV28, the J gene TRBJ1-2; D is undetermined. Germline-derived CDR1 and CDR2 are MDHEN and SYDVKM. This CDR3 is 14 amino acids long. Between the trimmed V and J ends, which lost 6 bases and 0 bases, there was a span of 11 bases. The CDR3 DNA reads TGTGCCAGCAGACTCCAAACAGCTAACTATGGCTACACCTTC. Translation gives CASRLQTANYGYTF.

The gene calls are TRBV3-1 (or the pseudogene TRBV3-2) and TRBJ2-2, with D unresolved. Per the germline V gene, CDR1 is LGHDT and CDR2 is YNNKEL (reference sequence). There are 13 residues in the CDR3. The V gene lost 5 bases and the J gene lost 6 bases, with 10 bases spanning the gap. The CDR3 DNA sequence: TGTGCCAGCAGCGAACGGGTGGCCGGGGAGCTGTTTTTT. Translation gives CASSERVAGELFF.

The rearrangement uses TRBV28 and TRBJ1-5; D is uncertain. Trimming pared 2 bases from V and 5 bases from J, leaving 7 bases between. The CDR3 loop spans 13 amino acids. CDR1 is MDHEN, CDR2 SYDVKM, per germline. The CDR3 region has the DNA TGTGCCAGCAGTTTAATGGGAGATCAGCCCCAGCATTTT. Protein sequence: CASSLMGDQPQHF.

This chain connects TRBV10-3 to TRBJ2-2, with D maybe TRBD1 (5 bases). Germline V gene sequence: CDR1 ENHRY, CDR2 SYGVKD. V lost 6 bases and J 2 bases, leaving 13 bases between the germline ends. The CDR3 runs to 15 residues. The CDR3 reads CAIRSDNPNTGELFF. CDR3 in DNA: TGTGCCATCAGGTCGGACAACCCCAACACCGGGGAGCTGTTTTTT.

The chain uses TRBV5-5 and TRBJ2-7; D remains ambiguous. The CDR3 runs 13 residues. With 1 base removed from V and 4 bases from J, the gap between germline ends came to 9 bases. Germline assignment: CDR1 SGHKS and CDR2 YYEKEE (reference sequence). The CDR3 region is CASSLPRRYEQYF. The DNA of the CDR3 is TGTGCCAGCAGCTTGCCCCGTAGATACGAGCAGTACTTC.

This sequence joins TRBV3-1 (or the pseudogene TRBV3-2) and TRBJ2-2, with 7 bases matching TRBD2. This CDR3 region has 15 residues. V lost 3 bases to trimming and J lost 3 bases; unmatched junction nucleotides: 4. Germline CDR1 LGHDT, CDR2 YNNKEL (reference sequence). CDR3 sequence (DNA): TGTGCCAGCAGCCAGGGAGGGCGGGACACCGGGGAGCTGTTTTTT. It is translated as CASSQGGRDTGELFF.

This chain uses TRBV11-1 with TRBJ2-1; 8 positions agree with TRBD2. Looked up from germline, CDR1 is SGHAT and CDR2 is FQDESV (reference sequence). J lost 0 bases, V lost 5 bases, and 3 bases had no gene match. CDR3 size: 15 residues. The CDR3 sequence: CASSPGTSSYNEQFF. The DNA for the CDR3 is TGTGCCAGCAGCCCCGGGACTAGCTCCTACAATGAGCAGTTCTTC.

The CDR3, as DNA: TGCAGTGCTAGTAACATAGGACTAGCGGGATCGTTCTTC. Translated: CSASNIGLAGSFF. The rearrangement links TRBV20-1 to TRBJ2-1; TRBD2 aligns across 12 bases. The V gene end was trimmed by 3 bases and the J gene end by 15 bases; junction bases not matched to a gene: 9. Germline CDR1 DFQATT, CDR2 SNEGSKA (reference sequence). This CDR3 has 13 residues.

The table lists this clone with a few counts. This rearrangement joins TRBV29-1 to TRBJ1-2; D not certain. The germline CDR1 and CDR2 sequences are SQVTM and ANQGSEA. The CDR3 length is 14 residues. Between the trimmed V and J ends, which lost 0 bases and 2 bases, there was a span of 10 bases. CDR3 residues: CSVEDLPGNYGYTF. Here the CDR3 DNA reads TGCAGCGTTGAAGATCTCCCGGGGAACTATGGCTACACCTTC.

The chain is built from TRBV7-2 and TRBJ2-1; no definite D call. Trimming took 2 bases from V and 5 from J, leaving 10 bases between them. The CDR3 has 14 amino acids. Germline V gene data show CDR1 as SGHTA and CDR2 as FQGNSA. The DNA for the CDR3 is TGTGCCAGCAGCTTATTATCCGGAGACAATGAGCAGTTCTTC. Translating it yields CASSLLSGDNEQFF.

The J gene is TRBJ2-3, the V gene TRBV28; D gene ambiguous. Trimming took off 1 base at V and 4 bases at J, with 6 bases between the two ends. Germline assignment: CDR1 MDHEN and CDR2 SYDVKM. The CDR3 has 13 residues. In DNA, the CDR3 is TGTGCCAGCAGTTTATTGGAGCCAGATACGCAGTATTTT. It yields the protein CASSLLEPDTQYF. Looking up the rest from reference TRBV28 and TRBJ2-3 gives the full variable domain: DVKVTQSSRYLVKRTGEKVFLECVQDMDHENMFWYRQDPGLGLRLIYFSYDVKMKEKGDIPEGYSVSREKKERFSLILESASTNQTSMYLCASSLLEPDTQYFGPGTRLTVL.

This clone was counted a few times. The V and J genes are TRBV5-5 and TRBJ1-2; 11 nucleotides line up with TRBD1. Germline V CDR1 and CDR2: SGHKS, YYEKEE (reference sequence). This CDR3 is built from 15 residues. V shed 0 bases and J 7 bases; nucleotides not matched to a gene: 5. CDR3: CASSLERTGGSGYTF. CDR3 coding DNA: TGTGCCAGCAGCTTGGAGAGGACAGGGGGCTCTGGCTACACCTTC.

V and J are TRBV7-6 and TRBJ2-2, with 10 positions matching TRBD2. Germline CDR1 reads SGHVS; CDR2 reads FNYEAQ. V lost 7 bases, J lost 1 base, and 3 bases stayed unmatched. The CDR3 is 15 amino acids. CDR3 sequence reads: CASTLAGGNTGELFF. In DNA, the CDR3 is TGTGCCAGCACTTTAGCGGGAGGGAACACCGGGGAGCTGTTTTTT.

The rearrangement uses TRBV6-1 and TRBJ1-2; tentatively, D is TRBD1 (5 bases). Trimming removed 1 base at V and 8 bases at J, with 17 bases between. The CDR3 consists of 15 residues. Germline CDR1 MNHNS, CDR2 SASEGT. The CDR3: CASSEVVRGVKGYTF. The CDR3 nucleotides are TGTGCCAGCAGTGAAGTGGTTCGGGGGGTGAAGGGCTACACCTTC.

The rearrangement joins TRBV19 to TRBJ1-2, with D possibly being TRBD1 (6 bases). V was pared by 3 bases and J by 5 bases, with 13 bases between. The germline CDR1 and CDR2 sequences are LNHDA and SQIVND (reference sequence). The CDR3 is made up of 14 amino acids. The CDR3 is CASSIWDIQYGYTF. For the CDR3, the DNA is TGTGCCAGTAGTATTTGGGACATTCAATATGGCTACACCTTC.

V usage is TRBV2 and J usage is TRBJ1-1; D is possibly TRBD1 (6 bases). Trimming pared 7 bases from V and 4 bases from J, leaving 34 bases between. The length of the CDR3 is 20 residues. Germline assignment: CDR1 SNHLY and CDR2 FYNNEI. The CDR3 protein is CASTDTGSYLTERGGTEAFF. In nucleotides, the CDR3 is TGTGCCAGCACCGACACAGGGAGCTATCTGACAGAACGGGGGGGCACTGAAGCTTTCTTT.

For the CDR3, the DNA is TGTGCCAGCACCCTCCAGGGTCGGTACAATGAGCAGTTCTTC. Translating gives CASTLQGRYNEQFF. The V call is TRBV3-1 (or the pseudogene TRBV3-2), the J call TRBJ2-1, with a tentative D call TRBD1 (5 bases). Trimming left V 7 bases short and J 4 bases short, with 14 bases between. CDR1 and CDR2 from the germline V gene are LGHDT and YNNKEL (reference sequence). The CDR3 is made up of 14 amino acids.

The V gene is TRBV2, the J gene TRBJ2-2; D possibly corresponds to TRBD1 (6 bases). CDR3 size: 15 residues. Trimming removed 6 bases at V and 1 base at J, with 12 bases between. Germline values: CDR1 SNHLY, CDR2 FYNNEI. The CDR3 nucleotides are TGTGCCAGCAGATACGGACAGATGAACACCGGGGAGCTGTTTTTT. Translating gives CASRYGQMNTGELFF. The variable domain in full, with the rest retrieved from reference TRBV2 and TRBJ2-2, is EPEVTQTPSHQVTQMGQEVILRCVPISNHLYFYWYRQILGQKVEFLVSFYNNEISEKSEIFDDQFSVERPDGSNFTLKIRSTKLEDSAMYFCASRYGQMNTGELFFGEGSRLTVL.

The chain is built from TRBV19 and TRBJ2-4; the match to TRBD2 covers 13 bases. The CDR3 length is 16 residues. J gave up 8 bases and V 6 bases, and 10 bases lay outside the gene matches. Germline CDR1 reads LNHDA; CDR2 reads SQIVND (reference sequence). CDR3 bases: TGTGCCAGTAGCTATGGAACCGGGACTAGCGGGGACATTCAGTACTTC. It codes for CASSYGTGTSGDIQYF.

J is TRBJ1-1 and V is TRBV3-1 (or the pseudogene TRBV3-2), with unresolved D. CDR1 and CDR2 (germline): LGHDT, YNNKEL (reference sequence). The V gene lost 4 bases and the J gene lost 0 bases, with 12 bases spanning the gap. The CDR3 is 15 residues long. The CDR3 nucleotides are TGTGCCAGCAGCCCGCTGGGCGTCATGAACACTGAAGCTTTCTTT. Amino acids: CASSPLGVMNTEAFF.